The clone carrying this T cell receptor (beta chain) was counted ten times or more. The record originates from a study of T cells after yellow fever vaccination. V was pared by 3 bases and J by 5 bases, with 8 bases of the junction left unmatched. The germline V gene encodes CDR1 MNHNS and CDR2 SASEGT. The CDR3 spans 16 residues. TCRdb processed the 5' RACE reads anew with MiXCR; each CDR3 protein has one entry. Of approximately 74,000 distinct CDR3 sequences in the sample, 5.9% were seen once. The chain links TRBV6-1 to TRBJ1-5; 9 nucleotides match TRBD1. Material: CD4+ T cells sorted from PBMCs, obtained roughly 14 days after the first yellow fever vaccination. This sequence originates from a man aged 18-30 years who received the YFV17D yellow fever vaccine. CDR3 region: CASSDPGQGRDQPQHF. The CDR3 nucleotides are TGTGCCAGCAGTGACCCCGGACAGGGGAGGGATCAGCCCCAGCATTTT.